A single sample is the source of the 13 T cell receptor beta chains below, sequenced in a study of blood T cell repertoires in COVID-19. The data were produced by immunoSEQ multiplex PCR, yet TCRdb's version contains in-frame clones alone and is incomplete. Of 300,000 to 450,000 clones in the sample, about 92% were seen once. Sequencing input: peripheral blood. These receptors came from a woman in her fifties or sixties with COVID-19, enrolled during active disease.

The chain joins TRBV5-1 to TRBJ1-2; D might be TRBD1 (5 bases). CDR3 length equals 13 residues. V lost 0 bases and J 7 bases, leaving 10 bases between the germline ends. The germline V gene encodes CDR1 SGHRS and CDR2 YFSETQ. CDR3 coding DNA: TGCGCCAGCAGCTTGGACCAGGGTGGTGGCTACACCTTC. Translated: CASSLDQGGGYTF.

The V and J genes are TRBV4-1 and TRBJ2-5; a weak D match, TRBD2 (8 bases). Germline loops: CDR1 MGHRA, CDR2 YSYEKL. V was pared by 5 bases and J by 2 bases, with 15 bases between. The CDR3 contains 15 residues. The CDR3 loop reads CASSGTAGAQETQYF. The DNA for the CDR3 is TGCGCCAGCAGCGGGACAGCGGGGGCACAAGAGACCCAGTACTTC.

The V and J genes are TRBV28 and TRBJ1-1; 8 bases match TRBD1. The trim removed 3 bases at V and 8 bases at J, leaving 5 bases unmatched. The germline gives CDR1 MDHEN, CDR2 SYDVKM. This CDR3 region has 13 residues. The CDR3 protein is CASSFPRDREAFF. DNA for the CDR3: TGTGCCAGCAGTTTCCCCCGGGACAGGGAAGCTTTCTTT.

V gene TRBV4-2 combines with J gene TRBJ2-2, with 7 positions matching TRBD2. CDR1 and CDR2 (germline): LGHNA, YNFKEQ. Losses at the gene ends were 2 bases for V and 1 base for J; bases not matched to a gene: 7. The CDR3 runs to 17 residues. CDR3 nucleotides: TGTGCCAGCAGCCAATATGGGGAGGGCTTGAACACCGGGGAGCTGTTTTTT. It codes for CASSQYGEGLNTGELFF.

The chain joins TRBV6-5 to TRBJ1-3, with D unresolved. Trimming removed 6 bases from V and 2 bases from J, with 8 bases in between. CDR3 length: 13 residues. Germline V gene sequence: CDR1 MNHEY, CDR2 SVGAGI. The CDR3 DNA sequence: TGTGCCAGCAGGTCTGCAGCTGGAAACACCATATATTTT. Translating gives CASRSAAGNTIYF.

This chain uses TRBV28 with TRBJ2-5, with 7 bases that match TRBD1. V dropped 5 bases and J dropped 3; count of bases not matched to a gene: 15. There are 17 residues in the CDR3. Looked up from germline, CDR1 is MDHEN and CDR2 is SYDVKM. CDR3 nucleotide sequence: TGTGCCAGCAGTGCAGTCAAAGGGGGCCGGTTAAAAGAGACCCAGTACTTC. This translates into CASSAVKGGRLKETQYF.

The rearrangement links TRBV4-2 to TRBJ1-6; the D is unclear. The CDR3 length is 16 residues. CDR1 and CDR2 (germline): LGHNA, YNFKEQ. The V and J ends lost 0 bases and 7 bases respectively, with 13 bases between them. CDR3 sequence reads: CASSQDKQVTNSPLHF. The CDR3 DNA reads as TGTGCCAGCAGCCAAGATAAGCAGGTGACAAATTCACCCCTCCACTTT.

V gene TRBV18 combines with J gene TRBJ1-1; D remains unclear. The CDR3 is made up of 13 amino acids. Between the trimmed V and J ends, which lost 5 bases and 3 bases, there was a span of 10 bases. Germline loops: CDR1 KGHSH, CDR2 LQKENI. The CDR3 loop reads CASSRTVDTEAFF. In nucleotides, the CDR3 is TGTGCCAGCTCAAGGACTGTAGACACTGAAGCTTTCTTT.

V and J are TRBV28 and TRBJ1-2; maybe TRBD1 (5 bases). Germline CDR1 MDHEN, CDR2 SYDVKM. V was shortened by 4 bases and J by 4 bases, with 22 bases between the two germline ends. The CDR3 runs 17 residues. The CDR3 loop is CASSSRGAQGTLYGYTF. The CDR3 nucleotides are TGTGCCAGCAGTTCCCGCGGGGCCCAGGGCACCCTCTATGGCTACACCTTC.

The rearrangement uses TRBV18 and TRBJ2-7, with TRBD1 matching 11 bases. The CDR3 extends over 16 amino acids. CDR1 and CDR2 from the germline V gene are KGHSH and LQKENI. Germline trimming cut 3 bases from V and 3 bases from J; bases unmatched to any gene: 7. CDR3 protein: CASSPPGQGVGYEQYF. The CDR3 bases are TGTGCCAGCTCACCCCCGGGACAGGGGGTAGGCTACGAGCAGTACTTC.

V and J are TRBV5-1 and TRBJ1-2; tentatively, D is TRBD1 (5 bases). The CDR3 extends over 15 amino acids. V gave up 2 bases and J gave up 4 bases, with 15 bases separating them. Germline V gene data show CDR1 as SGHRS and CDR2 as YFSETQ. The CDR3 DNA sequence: TGCGCCAGCAGCTTAGTCGTCGGGGGAGGCTATGGCTACACCTTC. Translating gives CASSLVVGGGYGYTF.

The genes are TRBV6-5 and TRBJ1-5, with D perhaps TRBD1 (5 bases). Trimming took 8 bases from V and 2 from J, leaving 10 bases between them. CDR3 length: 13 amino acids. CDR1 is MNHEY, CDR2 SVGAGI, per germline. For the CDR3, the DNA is TGTGCCAGCCGAGACAGTGGCAATCAGCCCCAGCATTTT. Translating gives CASRDSGNQPQHF.

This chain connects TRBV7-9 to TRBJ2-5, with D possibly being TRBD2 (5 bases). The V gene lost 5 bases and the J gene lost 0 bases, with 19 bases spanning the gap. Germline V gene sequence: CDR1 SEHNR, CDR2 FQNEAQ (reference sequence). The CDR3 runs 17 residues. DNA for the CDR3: TGTGCCAGCAGCCGTGACCCGCCAGCGGTGTACCAAGAGACCCAGTACTTC. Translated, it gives CASSRDPPAVYQETQYF.